The 26 T cell receptor beta chains below all came from one sample that was sequenced in a study of T cell responses to AZD1222 COVID-19 vaccine. Profiling relied on immunoSEQ multiplex PCR, and the TCRdb table lists in-frame clones only, not all of them. The sample records more than 150,000 clones, about nine tenths being singletons. The sequencing here drew on peripheral blood, taken on day 0 of AZD1222 vaccination. These receptors were collected from an adult in good health.

V is TRBV14 and J is TRBJ1-2; D is uncertain. Trimming stripped 2 bases from V and 3 bases from J, with 4 bases between. CDR3 length: 12 amino acids. Germline CDR1 is SGHDN and CDR2 is FVKESK. The CDR3, as DNA: TGTGCCAGCAGCCAAACATACTATGGCTACACCTTC. Encoded protein: CASSQTYYGYTF.

As regards this clone: The junction departs from the called germline gene at one end, perhaps through a read error. J is TRBJ1-3 and V is TRBV7-7, with D maybe TRBD1 (5 bases). The CDR3 extends over 22 amino acids. Germline lookup yields CDR1 SSHAT and CDR2 FNYEAQ (reference sequence). The DNA for the CDR3 is TGTGCTAGCAGCTCCTTTCCCCCCCGGGACCGGGGACGGGATAGGGCAGGAAACACCATATATTTT. It is translated as CASSSFPPRDRGRDRAGNTIYF.

The J gene is TRBJ2-3, the V gene TRBV9, with 13 bases aligning to TRBD2. CDR1 is SGDLS, CDR2 YYNGEE, per germline. V shed 3 bases and J 0 bases; nucleotides not matched to a gene: 4. This CDR3 has 17 residues. Written as DNA, the CDR3 is TGTGCCAGCAGCGGACTAGCGGGGGGATCTAGCACAGATACGCAGTATTTT. It codes for CASSGLAGGSSTDTQYF.

The chain links TRBV20-1 to TRBJ2-1; 9 positions agree with TRBD2. The CDR3 runs 16 residues. Germline V gives CDR1 DFQATT, CDR2 SNEGSKA (reference sequence). Trimming at V came to 3 bases and at J to 7 bases, leaving 13 bases not matched to a gene. The CDR3 nucleotides are TGCAGTGCTAGTAACCGTGCGGGGGGGCGACTAAATGAGCAGTTCTTC. It encodes CSASNRAGGRLNEQFF.

The chain combines TRBV28 with TRBJ1-5, with D tentatively TRBD1 (6 bases). Germline V gene lookup returns CDR1 MDHEN and CDR2 SYDVKM. The V and J ends lost 6 bases and 0 bases respectively, with 24 bases between them. CDR3 length: 19 residues. The DNA of the CDR3 is TGTGCCAGCAGAGTCTTGGGACATAAAAGCGTGTATAGCAATCAGCCCCAGCATTTT. It specifies CASRVLGHKSVYSNQPQHF.

This chain connects TRBV5-6 to TRBJ1-1; D unresolved. The CDR3 totals 13 residues. Germline CDR1 SGHDT, CDR2 YYEEEE. V was trimmed by 2 bases and J by 2 bases, leaving 7 bases between them. This CDR3 reads CASSFTSNTEAFF. CDR3 DNA: TGTGCCAGCAGCTTCACCTCTAACACTGAAGCTTTCTTT.

The chain links TRBV19 to TRBJ1-1; 7 bases fit TRBD1. The CDR3 is made up of 15 amino acids. Per the germline V gene, CDR1 is LNHDA and CDR2 is SQIVND (reference sequence). V shed 6 bases, J shed 0 bases, and the junction held 7 bases outside the gene matches. For the CDR3, the DNA is TGTGCCAGTAGCAAACAGGGGCAAATGAACACTGAAGCTTTCTTT. Translation gives CASSKQGQMNTEAFF.

This clone occurred once. The chain joins TRBV19 to TRBJ2-1; D not certain. This CDR3 has 13 amino acids. Deletions cut 6 bases from V and 0 bases from J, with 6 bases between. Germline CDR1 LNHDA, CDR2 SQIVND (reference sequence). The DNA for the CDR3 is TGTGCCAGTAGGCCTGGCTCCTACAATGAGCAGTTCTTC. Translation gives CASRPGSYNEQFF.

The rearrangement links TRBV6-5 to TRBJ1-2; 7 bases fit TRBD1. The junction had 3 bases not matched to a gene; V was cut back by 0 bases and J by 2 bases. This CDR3 has 15 residues. Per the germline V gene, CDR1 is MNHEY and CDR2 is SVGAGI. The CDR3 sequence is CASSYSGRGNYGYTF. The DNA of the CDR3 is TGTGCCAGCAGTTACTCGGGCAGGGGGAACTATGGCTACACCTTC.

This clone was counted only a few times. The J gene is TRBJ1-1, the V gene TRBV3-1 (or the pseudogene TRBV3-2), with D uncertain. CDR3 size: 12 residues. The V and J ends lost 8 bases and 6 bases respectively, with 13 bases between them. Germline V gives CDR1 LGHDT, CDR2 YNNKEL (reference sequence). CDR3 nucleotide sequence: TGTGCCAGCCTATCGGCTTGGTCTGAAGCTTTCTTT. Protein sequence: CASLSAWSEAFF.

The V call is TRBV28, the J call TRBJ2-2, with D perhaps matching TRBD2 (6 bases). The CDR3 is 16 amino acids. Germline CDR1 MDHEN, CDR2 SYDVKM. Trimming took off 8 bases at V and 2 bases at J, with 18 bases between the two ends. CDR3 bases: TGTGCCAGCCGATCTTCCGGGACTCTTAACACCGGGGAGCTGTTTTTT. As protein: CASRSSGTLNTGELFF.

The chain employs TRBV6-2 or TRBV6-3 and TRBJ1-1; D perhaps matches TRBD1 (6 bases). The germline V gene has CDR1 MNHEY and CDR2 SVGEGT. This CDR3 is 13 amino acids long. V lost 4 bases and J lost 4, with 10 bases in between. Here the CDR3 reads CASSLDSFTEAFF. In DNA form, the CDR3 reads TGTGCCAGCAGTTTGGACAGTTTCACTGAAGCTTTCTTT.

The chain uses TRBV15 and TRBJ1-2; D may be TRBD1 (5 bases). From germline, CDR1 is LNHNV and CDR2 YYDKDF (reference sequence). The CDR3 totals 13 residues. Trimming took off 0 bases at V and 7 bases at J, with 9 bases between the two ends. The CDR3 DNA follows: TGTGCCACCAGCAGAGAAGGAGGGGCTGGCTACACCTTC. The encoded protein is CATSREGGAGYTF.

The chain links TRBV10-3 to TRBJ1-5, with a possible D match to TRBD1 (5 bases). Deletions cut 11 bases from V and 0 bases from J, with 14 bases between. The length of the CDR3 is 14 residues. Germline values: CDR1 ENHRY, CDR2 SYGVKD. DNA of the CDR3: TGTGCCGCCCGACAGACTAATAGCAATCAGCCCCAGCATTTT. This encodes CAARQTNSNQPQHF.

J is TRBJ2-2 and V is TRBV27; D not certain. Germline-derived CDR1 and CDR2 are MNHEY and SMNVEV (reference sequence). CDR3 length: 13 amino acids. The ends were cut back, 8 bases at V and 6 bases at J, with 13 bases in the middle. CDR3 nucleotide sequence: TGTGCCAGCCGGTTGACGTACGCCGGGGAGCTGTTTTTT. It is translated as CASRLTYAGELFF.

The chain couples TRBV5-6 to TRBJ1-5; D may be TRBD1 (5 bases). This CDR3 is 15 amino acids long. Germline loops: CDR1 SGHDT, CDR2 YYEEEE. V was pared by 4 bases and J by 3 bases, with 14 bases between. The CDR3 sequence is CASSQGVGLNQPQHF. As DNA, the CDR3 is TGTGCCAGCAGCCAAGGGGTGGGGCTCAATCAGCCCCAGCATTTT.

The genes are TRBV5-1 and TRBJ2-2; perhaps D is TRBD1 or TRBD2 (5 bases each). This CDR3 has 17 amino acids. The V gene lost 0 bases and the J gene lost 4 bases, with 16 bases spanning the gap. Germline loops: CDR1 SGHRS, CDR2 YFSETQ. CDR3 DNA sequence: TGCGCCAGCAGCTTGGGGTCGGGACCCCCAGCCACCGGGGAGCTGTTTTTT. This encodes CASSLGSGPPATGELFF.

J is TRBJ1-3 and V is TRBV20-1; D may be TRBD1 (5 bases). The ends were cut back, 3 bases at V and 6 bases at J, with 18 bases in the middle. Germline V gives CDR1 DFQATT, CDR2 SNEGSKA (reference sequence). This CDR3 contains 15 residues. The CDR3 region has the DNA TGCAGTGCTAGTTTTTCCCCAGGGACTACAAACACCATATATTTT. Translation: CSASFSPGTTNTIYF.

This chain links TRBV5-1 with TRBJ2-3; 10 positions match TRBD2. Germline V lookup: CDR1 SGHRS, CDR2 YFSETQ. The CDR3 is 14 amino acids. The V segment lost 4 bases and the J segment 4 bases; nucleotides outside the gene matches: 3. CDR3 nucleotides: TGCGCCAGCAGCCTTAGCGGGGGGCCAGATACGCAGTATTTT. Residues: CASSLSGGPDTQYF.

This chain joins TRBV4-2 and TRBJ2-7; TRBD2 might be the D (6 bases). The CDR3 loop spans 13 amino acids. CDR1 is LGHNA, CDR2 YNFKEQ, per germline. Trimming stripped 0 bases from V and 3 bases from J, with 6 bases between. CDR3 in amino acids: CASSQEGGYEQYF. CDR3 in DNA: TGTGCCAGCAGCCAAGAGGGGGGCTACGAGCAGTACTTC.

J is TRBJ1-1 and V is TRBV5-4; D unclear. This CDR3 is built from 13 residues. With 3 bases removed from V and 2 bases from J, the gap between germline ends came to 8 bases. Germline V gene sequence: CDR1 SGHNT, CDR2 YYREEE (reference sequence). Here the CDR3 DNA reads TGTGCCAGCAGCTCCATGGTAAACACTGAAGCTTTCTTT. This encodes CASSSMVNTEAFF.

The V and J genes are TRBV5-6 and TRBJ2-2, with 10 nucleotides matching TRBD2. Germline CDR1 reads SGHDT; CDR2 reads YYEEEE. The CDR3 has 18 residues. V lost 0 bases to trimming and J lost 5 bases; unmatched junction nucleotides: 10. The CDR3 is CASSLAEAGGPWTGELFF. CDR3 sequence (DNA): TGTGCCAGCAGCTTGGCCGAAGCGGGGGGGCCTTGGACCGGGGAGCTGTTTTTT.

J is TRBJ1-1 and V is TRBV27, with TRBD1 as a possible D gene (5 bases). V lost 5 bases and J 0 bases, leaving 13 bases between the germline ends. This CDR3 comprises 15 residues. Per the germline V gene, CDR1 is MNHEY and CDR2 is SMNVEV (reference sequence). Here the CDR3 DNA reads TGTGCCAGCAGTGAATACAGGACCATGAACACTGAAGCTTTCTTT. This gives the protein CASSEYRTMNTEAFF.

CDR3 bases: TGTGCCAGTAGCTCACAGGGTACATCCACAGATACGCAGTATTTT. Translated: CASSSQGTSTDTQYF. The chain carries TRBV19 and TRBJ2-3, with D possibly being TRBD1 (6 bases). This CDR3 is 15 amino acids long. The V end was cut by 6 bases, the J end by 2 bases, with 15 bases between. Germline V gives CDR1 LNHDA, CDR2 SQIVND (reference sequence).

DNA for the CDR3: TGTGCCAGCAGCTTAGAACAGAGCAATCAGCCCCAGCATTTT. As protein: CASSLEQSNQPQHF. The chain recombines TRBV7-9 with TRBJ1-5; unclear D gene. CDR1 and CDR2 (germline): SEHNR, FQNEAQ (reference sequence). V was cut by 1 base and J by 1 base, with 5 bases left in between. There are 14 residues in the CDR3.

The gene calls are TRBV9 and TRBJ1-5; no clear D. V gave up 0 bases and J gave up 7 bases, with 11 bases separating them. The V gene's germline CDR1 is SGDLS and CDR2 YYNGEE. The CDR3 totals 14 residues. The CDR3 coding sequence is TGTGCCAGCAGCGTAGGAGGGTTCGGCCAGCCCCAGCATTTT. Encoded protein: CASSVGGFGQPQHF.